This T cell receptor (beta chain) was retrieved from a study of tissue T cells after allogeneic stem cell transplantation. Germline values: CDR1 SNHLY, CDR2 FYNGKV (reference sequence). The CDR3 contains 13 residues. V trimming: 5 bases; J trimming: 4 bases; junction bases outside the gene matches: 3. Regarding time point: mouse harvest day 7 after allogeneic transplant. The graft held 10^6 splenic CD5+ T cells and 10^7 T-cell-depleted bone marrow cells. On this clone itself: The genes and germline here are from mouse. The CDR3 end falls 1 residue outside the read, so it is completed with the germline J gene.

Sequencing was performed with immunoSEQ multiplex PCR; in TCRdb, only in-frame clones are kept and a portion is missing. Altogether approximately 5,000 clones are present, roughly 52% being singletons, with the ten largest covering 10%. This TCR derives from a female BALB/c mouse given C57BL/6 T cells with graft-versus-host disease after an allogeneic hematopoietic cell transplant. Sequenced material: gut tissue. The V gene is TRBV3, the J gene TRBJ1-1; 8 bases line up with TRBD1. The covered CDR3 bases are TGTGCCAGCAGCGCAGGGGGCGGCACAGAAGTCTTC. Encoded protein: CASSAGGGTEVF. The full CDR3 is CASSAGGGTEVFF.